This section outlines one T cell receptor beta chain sequence together with its context. Antigen unknown. This sample stems from a study of cytotoxic CD8 clonotypes in ibrutinib-treated CLL. Only in-frame clones appear in the TCRdb table, and some are missing; sequencing was by immunoSEQ multiplex PCR. The sample shows 250,000 or so clones, 70% of them seen only once. The V and J ends lost 0 bases and 5 bases respectively, with 11 bases between them. The CDR3 covers 14 residues. The germline CDR1 and CDR2 sequences are GTSNPN and SVGIG (reference sequence). Study results and limitations: Under therapy, public clonotypes either contracted or stayed stable, and they were uncommon. At the start, clonality exceeded age-matched healthy donors and followed circulating CD8+ T-cell counts.

This chain links TRBV30 with TRBJ2-1, with D perhaps being TRBD1 or TRBD2 (5 bases each). The sequence derives from a human donor with chronic lymphocytic leukemia. Sequencing was performed on PBMCs, taken after 24 months of ibrutinib treatment. CDR3 DNA: TGTGCCTGGAGTGTAGGAAGAGGGGACAATGAGCAGTTCTTC. It is translated as CAWSVGRGDNEQFF.